The 29 T cell receptor beta chains given below trace back to one sample, sequenced in a study of cytomegalovirus exposure and HLA in healthy donors. Sequencing used immunoSEQ multiplex PCR; TCRdb keeps in-frame clones, though not all of them. The table lists almost 70,000 clones, just over 95% of them singletons. The specimen was PBMCs. The receptors were sampled from a woman under 30 in good health and CMV-seropositive.

The gene calls are TRBV7-2 and TRBJ2-1, with TRBD2 matching over 7 bases. This CDR3 has 16 residues. Germline V gene data show CDR1 as SGHTA and CDR2 as FQGNSA. The V gene end was trimmed by 2 bases and the J gene end by 9 bases; junction bases not matched to a gene: 13. The CDR3 here is CASSLNPGGSQGEQFF. The CDR3 coding sequence is TGTGCCAGCAGCTTAAATCCCGGCGGGAGTCAGGGTGAGCAGTTCTTC. Full variable domain (outside the CDR3, taken from reference TRBV7-2 and TRBJ2-1): GAGVSQSPSNKVTEKGKDVELRCDPISGHTALYWYRQSLGQGLEFLIYFQGNSAPDKSGLPSDRFSAERTGGSVSTLTIQRTQQEDSAVYLCASSLNPGGSQGEQFFGPGTRLTVL.

This rearrangement joins TRBV30 to TRBJ2-6; D possibly corresponds to TRBD2 (6 bases). Trimming left V 3 bases short and J 4 bases short, with 13 bases between. The CDR3 is 15 amino acids. Germline V gene lookup returns CDR1 GTSNPN and CDR2 SVGIG (reference sequence). In DNA, the CDR3 is TGTGCCTGGAGGGTAGGAGGGTCCGGGGCCAACGTCCTGACTTTC. Translation: CAWRVGGSGANVLTF. The full variable domain, its missing parts supplied by reference TRBV30 and TRBJ2-6, is SQTIHQWPATLVQPVGSPLSLECTVEGTSNPNLYWYRQAAGRGLQLLFYSVGIGQISSEVPQNLSASRPQDRQFILSSKKLLLSDSGFYLCAWRVGGSGANVLTFGAGSRLTVL.

V usage is TRBV18 and J usage is TRBJ1-4, with a weak D call TRBD1 (5 bases). The CDR3 extends over 15 amino acids. Trimming left V 0 bases short and J 9 bases short, with 14 bases between. Germline lookup yields CDR1 KGHSH and CDR2 LQKENI. In DNA form, the CDR3 reads TGTGCCAGCTCACCACCGGGGGGAATCGAAAAAAAACTGTTTTTT. Protein product: CASSPPGGIEKKLFF.

On this clone: The junction does not match germline at one end; this may be a read error. The J gene is TRBJ2-7, the V gene TRBV6-1; a possible D gene is TRBD2 (6 bases). CDR1 is MNHNS and CDR2 is SASEGT in the germline V gene. This CDR3 has 15 residues. The chain's CDR3 is CASSPAGTGRYAQYF. In nucleotides, the CDR3 is TGTGCCAGCAGCCCGGCCGGGACTGGCCGTTACGCGCAGTACTTC.

The rearrangement links TRBV6-1 to TRBJ2-7, with D possibly TRBD2 on 5 matching bases. Looked up from germline, CDR1 is MNHNS and CDR2 is SASEGT. The CDR3 length is 16 residues. Trimming took 1 base from V and 3 from J, leaving 16 bases between them. This chain's CDR3 is CASSEGAADWGYEQYF. In DNA form, the CDR3 reads TGTGCCAGCAGTGAAGGGGCAGCGGACTGGGGCTACGAGCAGTACTTC.

The CDR3, as DNA: TGTGCCAGCAGCCGGGACAGGGGCACCGGGGAGCTGTTTTTT. It codes for CASSRDRGTGELFF. The rearrangement links TRBV27 to TRBJ2-2; 10 positions agree with TRBD1. V lost 6 bases and J lost 4; bases outside the gene matches: 2. Germline CDR1 MNHEY, CDR2 SMNVEV (reference sequence). The CDR3 is 14 residues long.

This clone appeared a single time. This chain connects TRBV6-6 to TRBJ2-1, with TRBD2 matching over 10 bases. Germline V gene sequence: CDR1 MNHNY, CDR2 SVGAGI (reference sequence). The CDR3 has 14 amino acids. Trimming cost V 6 bases and J 6 bases; bases outside gene matches: 5. This chain's CDR3 is CASRKREGRNEQFF. CDR3 nucleotide sequence: TGTGCCAGCAGGAAGCGGGAGGGCCGCAATGAGCAGTTCTTC.

The chain uses TRBV18 and TRBJ1-5, with D tentatively TRBD1 (5 bases). CDR1 is KGHSH and CDR2 is LQKENI in the germline V gene. V lost 6 bases to trimming and J lost 4 bases, with 10 bases between them. CDR3 length equals 13 residues. The CDR3 here is CASSGGPNQPQHF. As DNA, the CDR3 is TGTGCCAGCTCCGGGGGTCCGAATCAGCCCCAGCATTTT.

The chain employs TRBV7-2 and TRBJ2-5; 11 nucleotides line up with TRBD2. This CDR3 has 16 residues. Germline CDR1 is SGHTA and CDR2 is FQGNSA. Unmatched junction bases numbered 6, after V lost 0 bases and J lost 6 bases. CDR3 nucleotide sequence: TGTGCCAGCAGCTTAGCTAGCGGGAGGGCCGTGAAGACCCAGTACTTC. This gives the protein CASSLASGRAVKTQYF.

The chain employs TRBV18 and TRBJ1-1, with D tentatively TRBD1 (6 bases). The CDR3 spans 15 residues. Trimming took 2 bases from V and 3 from J, leaving 13 bases between them. Per germline, CDR1 KGHSH and CDR2 LQKENI. The DNA for the CDR3 is TGTGCCAGCTCACCAAGTACAGGACAGTACACTGAAGCTTTCTTT. This codes for CASSPSTGQYTEAFF.

The chain links TRBV4-3 to TRBJ2-7; 9 nucleotides agree with TRBD2. CDR1 LGHNA and CDR2 YSLEER come from the germline V gene. CDR3 length equals 13 residues. The trim removed 4 bases at V and 5 bases at J, leaving 3 bases unmatched. CDR3 sequence (DNA): TGCGCCAGCAGCCCCAGCGGGAGGAACGAGCAGTACTTC. Residues: CASSPSGRNEQYF.

This chain links TRBV5-1 with TRBJ2-7; D possibly corresponds to TRBD2 (6 bases). Trimming removed 4 bases at V and 0 bases at J, with 17 bases between. The germline CDR1 and CDR2 sequences are SGHRS and YFSETQ. The CDR3 has 16 amino acids. CDR3 protein: CASSLLAETTSYEQYF. The CDR3 DNA is TGCGCCAGCAGCCTACTAGCCGAAACTACCTCCTACGAGCAGTACTTC.

The chain has TRBV7-9 and TRBJ1-3; D may be TRBD1 (6 bases). The CDR3 covers 15 residues. The germline gives CDR1 SEHNR, CDR2 FQNEAQ (reference sequence). The V gene lost 1 base and the J gene lost 4 bases, with 11 bases spanning the gap. This CDR3 is CASSLGTGSGNTIYF. CDR3 bases: TGTGCCAGCAGCTTAGGTACAGGGTCCGGAAACACCATATATTTT.

The chain combines TRBV6-6 with TRBJ1-2, with D perhaps TRBD1 (6 bases). From germline, CDR1 is MNHNY and CDR2 SVGAGI (reference sequence). Trimming shortened V by 6 bases and J by 12 bases, and 17 bases separated the two germline ends. The CDR3 runs 12 residues. CDR3 loop: CASSPGVWGHTF. In nucleotides, the CDR3 is TGTGCCAGCAGCCCCGGGGTATGGGGGCACACCTTC.

The chain is built from TRBV7-9 and TRBJ2-7, with a weak D call TRBD2 (6 bases). The V end lost 7 bases, the J end lost 2 bases, and 18 bases lay between the germline ends. The CDR3 has 15 amino acids. Germline CDR1 and CDR2: SEHNR and FQNEAQ (reference sequence). This CDR3 reads CASTRLGTGAYEQYF. The CDR3 DNA follows: TGTGCCAGCACCCGACTGGGGACGGGAGCCTACGAGCAGTACTTC.

The CDR3 DNA reads as TGTGCCAGCAACCCGCCTAGCGGGAGTTCGGGTGAGCAGTTCTTC. Translated, it gives CASNPPSGSSGEQFF. The V gene is TRBV27, the J gene TRBJ2-1; TRBD2 aligns across 10 bases. The CDR3 extends over 15 amino acids. The V gene's germline CDR1 is MNHEY and CDR2 SMNVEV (reference sequence). Trimming at V came to 7 bases and at J to 9 bases, leaving 12 bases not matched to a gene.

The DNA for the CDR3 is TGCAGCGCAACTAGCGGGAGAGGAGTCGAGCAGTACTTC. It translates to CSATSGRGVEQYF. V is TRBV29-1 and J is TRBJ2-7; 11 bases are shared with TRBD2. With V trimmed by 7 bases and J by 6 bases, 8 bases remained unmatched. Germline loops: CDR1 SQVTM, CDR2 ANQGSEA. This CDR3 has 13 amino acids.

The rearrangement uses TRBV7-2 and TRBJ2-1, with 11 bases matching TRBD2. Germline assignment: CDR1 SGHTA and CDR2 FQGNSA. Trimming took 1 base from V and 7 from J; bases not matched to a gene: 12. CDR3 length equals 18 residues. CDR3 loop: CASSLVSPGLAGPNEQFF. DNA for the CDR3: TGTGCCAGCAGCTTAGTTAGCCCCGGACTAGCGGGCCCTAATGAGCAGTTCTTC.

This chain joins TRBV4-2 and TRBJ2-3; 8 bases align to TRBD2. With 2 bases clipped from V and 0 bases from J, the junction kept 7 bases outside the gene matches. The CDR3 totals 17 residues. CDR1 and CDR2 (germline): LGHNA, YNFKEQ. The CDR3 DNA is TGTGCCAGCAGCCAAACTACTAGCGGATCTAGCACAGATACGCAGTATTTT. Translated: CASSQTTSGSSTDTQYF.

This chain connects TRBV7-9 to TRBJ2-2; TRBD2 agrees at 7 bases. The CDR3 spans 16 residues. Losses at the gene ends were 0 bases for V and 3 bases for J; bases not matched to a gene: 4. In germline, CDR1 is SEHNR, CDR2 FQNEAQ (reference sequence). The CDR3 DNA reads as TGTGCCAGCAGCTTAGCGGCGGGAGTGTACACCGGGGAGCTGTTTTTT. Residues: CASSLAAGVYTGELFF.

This rearrangement joins TRBV28 to TRBJ2-1, with TRBD2 identical over 8 bases. The CDR3 totals 17 residues. The V gene end was trimmed by 1 base and the J gene end by 1 base; junction bases not matched to a gene: 6. Germline loops: CDR1 MDHEN, CDR2 SYDVKM. CDR3 protein: CASSLSKREYSYNEQFF. The CDR3 DNA follows: TGTGCCAGCAGTTTATCCAAGCGGGAGTATTCCTACAATGAGCAGTTCTTC.

A single count supports this clone. The chain carries TRBV11-2 and TRBJ2-3, with a weak D call TRBD1 (6 bases). V shed 8 bases and J shed 0 bases, with 15 bases lying between them. This CDR3 has 15 residues. Per germline, CDR1 SGHAT and CDR2 FQNNGV. CDR3 sequence (DNA): TGTGCCAGCCAATTCGACAGGTCTAGCACAGATACGCAGTATTTT. It is translated as CASQFDRSSTDTQYF.

This clone was detected once. The gene calls are TRBV28 and TRBJ2-4; 10 bases align to TRBD1. The CDR3 consists of 16 residues. CDR1 and CDR2 (germline): MDHEN, SYDVKM. V lost 6 bases, J lost 6 bases, and 11 bases stayed unmatched. The CDR3 loop is CASSYPRDRGGNIQYF. DNA for the CDR3: TGTGCCAGCAGCTATCCCCGGGACAGGGGAGGAAACATTCAGTACTTC.

The chain has TRBV6-1 and TRBJ2-7; unclear D gene. The germline V gene encodes CDR1 MNHNS and CDR2 SASEGT. This CDR3 has 12 amino acids. V gave up 7 bases and J gave up 2 bases, with 9 bases separating them. The CDR3 DNA reads as TGTGCCAGCAAGAACATTCCCTACGAGCAGTACTTC. Its translation: CASKNIPYEQYF.

This chain links TRBV7-8 with TRBJ2-7; 8 bases map to TRBD2. Germline V gives CDR1 SGHVS, CDR2 FQNEAQ. The CDR3 sequence is 18 residues long. Germline trimming cut 1 base from V and 4 bases from J; bases unmatched to any gene: 15. In nucleotides, the CDR3 is TGTGCCAGCAGCTTAGGATTAGCGGGGAGTTCGAATGGGTACGAGCAGTACTTC. The encoded protein is CASSLGLAGSSNGYEQYF.

V is TRBV11-2 and J is TRBJ2-7; no firm D call. V dropped 5 bases and J dropped 3 bases, with 14 bases sitting between them. The CDR3 consists of 14 residues. CDR1 and CDR2 (germline): SGHAT, FQNNGV. CDR3 sequence reads: CASSLGDTLYEQYF. The DNA of the CDR3 is TGTGCCAGCAGCCTCGGTGACACCCTCTACGAGCAGTACTTC. Based on the CDR3 plus reference TRBV11-2 and TRBJ2-7, the full variable domain is EAGVAQSPRYKIIEKRQSVAFWCNPISGHATLYWYQQILGQGPKLLIQFQNNGVVDDSQLPKDRFSAERLKGVDSTLKIQPAKLEDSAVYLCASSLGDTLYEQYFGPGTRLTVT.

The CDR3 DNA is TGCGCCAGCAACCCCATGGACAGGGATGTGGATACGCAGTATTTT. This translates into CASNPMDRDVDTQYF. This chain connects TRBV4-1 to TRBJ2-3, with TRBD1 matching over 8 bases. V shed 7 bases and J 6 bases; nucleotides not matched to a gene: 12. Germline loops: CDR1 MGHRA, CDR2 YSYEKL. The CDR3 extends over 15 amino acids.

The rearrangement links TRBV5-6 to TRBJ2-1, with 9 bases fitting TRBD2. CDR3 length: 15 residues. V gave up 0 bases and J gave up 3 bases; unmatched junction bases: 1. Germline V gives CDR1 SGHDT, CDR2 YYEEEE. CDR3 bases: TGTGCCAGCAGCTTGGGCGGGAGGGGCTACAATGAGCAGTTCTTC. This translates into CASSLGGRGYNEQFF.

This chain links TRBV7-2 with TRBJ2-7; 9 bases are a match to TRBD2. This CDR3 has 16 amino acids. Germline CDR1 and CDR2: SGHTA and FQGNSA. V gave up 5 bases and J gave up 6 bases; unmatched junction bases: 14. The CDR3 DNA follows: TGTGCCAGCAGCACTCACCTAGGTAGCGGGAGAGGCGAGCAGTACTTC. Its translation is CASSTHLGSGRGEQYF. The variable domain in full, with the rest retrieved from reference TRBV7-2 and TRBJ2-7, is GAGVSQSPSNKVTEKGKDVELRCDPISGHTALYWYRQSLGQGLEFLIYFQGNSAPDKSGLPSDRFSAERTGGSVSTLTIQRTQQEDSAVYLCASSTHLGSGRGEQYFGPGTRLTVT.